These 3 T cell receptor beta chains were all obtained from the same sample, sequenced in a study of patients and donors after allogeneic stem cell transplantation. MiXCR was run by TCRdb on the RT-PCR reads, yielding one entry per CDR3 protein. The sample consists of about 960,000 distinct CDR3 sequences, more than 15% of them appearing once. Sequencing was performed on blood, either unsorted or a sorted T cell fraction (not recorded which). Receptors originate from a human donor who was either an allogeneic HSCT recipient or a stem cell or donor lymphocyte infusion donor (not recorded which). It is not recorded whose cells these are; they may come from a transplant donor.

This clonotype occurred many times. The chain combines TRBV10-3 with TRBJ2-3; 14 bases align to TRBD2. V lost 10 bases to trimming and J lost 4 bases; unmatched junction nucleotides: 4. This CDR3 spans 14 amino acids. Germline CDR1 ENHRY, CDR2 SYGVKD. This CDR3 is CASRLAGGPDTQYF. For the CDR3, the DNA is TGTGCCAGCCGACTAGCGGGAGGGCCAGATACGCAGTATTTT.

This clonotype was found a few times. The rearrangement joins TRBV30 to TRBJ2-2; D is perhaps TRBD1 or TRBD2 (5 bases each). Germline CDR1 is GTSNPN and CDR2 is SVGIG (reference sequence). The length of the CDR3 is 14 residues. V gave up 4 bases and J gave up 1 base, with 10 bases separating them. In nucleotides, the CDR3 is TGTGCCTGGACCGGGACGGAGAACACCGGGGAGCTGTTTTTT. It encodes CAWTGTENTGELFF. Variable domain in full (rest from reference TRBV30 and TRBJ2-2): SQTIHQWPATLVQPVGSPLSLECTVEGTSNPNLYWYRQAAGRGLQLLFYSVGIGQISSEVPQNLSASRPQDRQFILSSKKLLLSDSGFYLCAWTGTENTGELFFGEGSRLTVL.

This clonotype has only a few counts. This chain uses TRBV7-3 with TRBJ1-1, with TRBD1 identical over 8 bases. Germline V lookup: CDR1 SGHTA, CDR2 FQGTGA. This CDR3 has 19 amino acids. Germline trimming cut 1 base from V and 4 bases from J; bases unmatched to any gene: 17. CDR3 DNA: TGTGCCAGCAGCTTAAGGGCCCCAGGATGGGACAGGATGGGCACTGAAGCTTTCTTT. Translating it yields CASSLRAPGWDRMGTEAFF.